This note documents a single TCR beta chain sequence. Its antigen is unidentified. The V gene's germline CDR1 is DFQATT and CDR2 SNEGSKA (reference sequence). This CDR3 has 15 amino acids. V lost 5 bases and J 2 bases, leaving 18 bases between the germline ends. This sample is part of a study of blood T cells in healthy people across ages. Study-level findings and limits: With naive T cell percentage, TCR beta diversity showed a strong correlation.

The second PCR ran 7 to 11 cycles with a sample-barcoded 5' primer and J-beta primers. TCRdb ran MiXCR on the 5' RACE reads and lists one entry per CDR3 protein. The repertoire holds 1.8 million or so distinct CDR3 sequences, with around 42% as singletons. The chain uses TRBV20-1 and TRBJ1-1; a possible D gene is TRBD1 (5 bases). Material for sequencing was blood. The receptor was derived from a human donor in good health. CDR3 bases: TGCAGTGCTGAAAGGGTTAGGGGATTCAACACTGAAGCTTTCTTT. Translated, it gives CSAERVRGFNTEAFF.